This T cell receptor (beta chain) was found in a study of cytomegalovirus exposure and HLA in healthy donors. General study results and limits: Among CMV-associated TCR beta chains, most appeared HLA-restricted in a later analysis. When a later analysis compared HLA-associated TCR beta chains with equally common others, the HLA-associated chains turned out to be more clonally expanded and to have lower generation probabilities. Per a later analysis, 15,000 to 20,000 TCR beta sequences showed association with HLA alleles at 0.05 false discovery rate.

Concerning this clone itself: The target antigen is unknown.

Vbeta (60) and Jbeta (13) primers were used in the PCR. Assay: immunoSEQ multiplex PCR; the TCRdb copy retains only in-frame clones and omits some. This table holds approximately 150,000 clones, 77% found once. The V gene's germline CDR1 is SGHNT and CDR2 YYREEE (reference sequence). This CDR3 is built from 15 residues. With 0 bases removed from V and 6 bases from J, the gap between germline ends came to 12 bases. V and J are TRBV5-4 and TRBJ2-2; D not certain. The sequence was collected from a woman aged 25 to 39 in good health and CMV-seronegative. Input material: PBMCs. The CDR3, as DNA: TGTGCCAGCAGCTTGGCCGCGCTAGAGCCCGGGGAGCTGTTTTTT. Translated: CASSLAALEPGELFF. Full variable domain (rest looked up from reference TRBV5-4 and TRBJ2-2): ETGVTQSPTHLIKTRGQQVTLRCSSQSGHNTVSWYQQALGQGPQFIFQYYREEENGRGNFPPRFSGLQFPNYSSELNVNALELDDSALYLCASSLAALEPGELFFGEGSRLTVL.